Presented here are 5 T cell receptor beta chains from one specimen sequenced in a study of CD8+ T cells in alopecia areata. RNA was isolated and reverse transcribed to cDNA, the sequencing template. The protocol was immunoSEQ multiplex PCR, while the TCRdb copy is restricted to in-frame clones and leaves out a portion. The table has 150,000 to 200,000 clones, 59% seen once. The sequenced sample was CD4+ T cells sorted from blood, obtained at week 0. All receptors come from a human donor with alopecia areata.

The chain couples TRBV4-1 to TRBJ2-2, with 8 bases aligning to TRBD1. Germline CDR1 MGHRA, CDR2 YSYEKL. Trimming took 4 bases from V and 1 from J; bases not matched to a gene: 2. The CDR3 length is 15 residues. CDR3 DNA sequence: TGCGCCAGCAGCCTGGGACAGGTGAACACCGGGGAGCTGTTTTTT. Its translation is CASSLGQVNTGELFF.

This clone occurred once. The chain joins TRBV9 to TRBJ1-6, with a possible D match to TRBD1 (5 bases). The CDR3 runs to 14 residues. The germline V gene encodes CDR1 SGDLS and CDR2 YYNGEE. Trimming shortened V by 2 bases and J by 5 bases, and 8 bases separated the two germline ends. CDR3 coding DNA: TGTGCCAGCAGCGTGGGGGTCGATAATTCACCCCTCCACTTT. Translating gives CASSVGVDNSPLHF.

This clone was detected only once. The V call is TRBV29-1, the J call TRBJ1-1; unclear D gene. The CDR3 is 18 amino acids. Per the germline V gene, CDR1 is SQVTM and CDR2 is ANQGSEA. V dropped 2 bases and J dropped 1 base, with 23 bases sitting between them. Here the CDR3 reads CSVEPLRLSAGGNTEAFF. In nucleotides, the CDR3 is TGCAGCGTTGAACCCCTCCGCTTGTCGGCAGGCGGGAACACTGAAGCTTTCTTT.

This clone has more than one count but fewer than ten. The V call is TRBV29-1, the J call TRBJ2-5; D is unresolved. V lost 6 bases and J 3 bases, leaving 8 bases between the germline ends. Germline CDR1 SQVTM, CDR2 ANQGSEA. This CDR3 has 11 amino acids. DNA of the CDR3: TGCAGCGTGTCTCAGAAAGAGACCCAGTACTTC. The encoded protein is CSVSQKETQYF.

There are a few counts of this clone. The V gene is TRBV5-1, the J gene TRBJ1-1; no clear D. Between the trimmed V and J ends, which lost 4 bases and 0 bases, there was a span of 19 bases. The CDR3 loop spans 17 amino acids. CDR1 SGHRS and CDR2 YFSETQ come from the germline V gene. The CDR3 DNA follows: TGCGCCAGCAGCACCATTGGCAGGAGGGCCATGAACACTGAAGCTTTCTTT. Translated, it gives CASSTIGRRAMNTEAFF.